The 8 T cell receptor beta chains below come from one sample, sequenced in a study of blood T cell repertoires in COVID-19. The assay was immunoSEQ multiplex PCR, and TCRdb's table has in-frame clones only and misses some. This sample has a few hundred thousand clones, with 75% to 90% found just once. The sample consisted of PBMCs or T cells enriched from blood (not recorded which). These receptors were taken from a man in his thirties or forties who had recovered from COVID-19.

A word on this clone: The junction differs from germline at one of its ends, possibly a read error. The rearrangement links TRBV4-3 to TRBJ2-3, with D possibly TRBD1 on 5 matching bases. This CDR3 contains 12 residues. Germline assignment: CDR1 LGHNA and CDR2 YSLEER. This CDR3 reads CASSQDTGTQYF. CDR3 in DNA: TGCGCCAGCAGCCAAGATACAGGTACGCAGTATTTT.

This chain uses TRBV27 with TRBJ2-1; D remains ambiguous. V lost 3 bases and J lost 5, with 11 bases in between. CDR1 and CDR2 (germline): MNHEY, SMNVEV (reference sequence). The length of the CDR3 is 14 residues. CDR3 loop: CASSFRLNNNEQFF. In DNA, the CDR3 is TGTGCCAGCAGTTTCCGCCTAAATAACAATGAGCAGTTCTTC.

This CDR3 reads CASSLEGQGTYEQYF. CDR3 nucleotides: TGTGCCAGCAGCTTAGAGGGACAGGGTACCTACGAGCAGTACTTC. The rearrangement links TRBV13 to TRBJ2-7; 9 nucleotides align to TRBD1. The CDR3 covers 15 residues. The ends lost 1 base at V and 2 bases at J; junction bases unmatched: 3. CDR1 is PRHDT, CDR2 FYEKMQ, per germline (reference sequence).

This sequence joins TRBV6-5 and TRBJ1-2, with D uncertain. Germline CDR1 is MNHEY and CDR2 is SVGAGI. The CDR3 loop spans 14 amino acids. V gave up 6 bases and J gave up 5 bases, with 16 bases separating them. CDR3 DNA sequence: TGTGCCAGCAGCACTACAAACGGCCTATATGGCTACACCTTC. It translates to CASSTTNGLYGYTF.

This chain links TRBV20-1 with TRBJ2-5, with 7 bases identical to TRBD1. CDR1 DFQATT and CDR2 SNEGSKA come from the germline V gene (reference sequence). Trimming took 4 bases from V and 6 from J; bases not matched to a gene: 2. The CDR3 is 11 residues long. The CDR3 bases are TGCAGTGCTAACAGGGGCCAGACCCAGTACTTC. Translated: CSANRGQTQYF.

Many counts were recorded for this clone. The rearrangement links TRBV19 to TRBJ2-7, with TRBD2 identical over 9 bases. Germline trimming cut 4 bases from V and 1 base from J; bases unmatched to any gene: 2. In germline, CDR1 is LNHDA, CDR2 SQIVND (reference sequence). This CDR3 is built from 14 residues. CDR3 loop: CASSTREGSYEQYF. Here the CDR3 DNA reads TGTGCCAGTAGTACGCGGGAGGGGTCCTACGAGCAGTACTTC.

This rearrangement joins TRBV28 to TRBJ2-7; TRBD1 agrees at 8 bases. The CDR3 extends over 15 amino acids. V gave up 5 bases and J gave up 3 bases; unmatched junction bases: 9. Germline CDR1 reads MDHEN; CDR2 reads SYDVKM. The chain's CDR3 is CASSHDRGFFYEQYF. The DNA for the CDR3 is TGTGCCAGCAGTCATGACAGGGGCTTTTTCTACGAGCAGTACTTC.

The rearrangement uses TRBV3-1 (or the pseudogene TRBV3-2) and TRBJ2-3; 8 bases are shared with TRBD2. V was clipped by 1 base and J by 6 bases; unmatched bases: 12. This CDR3 region has 17 residues. In germline, CDR1 is LGHDT, CDR2 YNNKEL (reference sequence). The CDR3 protein is CASSQAPAGGDLDTQYF. CDR3 bases: TGTGCCAGCAGCCAAGCTCCTGCGGGAGGTGATTTGGATACGCAGTATTTT.